This T cell receptor (beta chain) was recorded in a study of blood T cells in healthy people across ages. Study-wide results and caveats: A roughly linear fall in TCR beta diversity per million T cells was seen with increasing age. A greater number of naive CD4+ cells and higher diversity distinguished long-lived donors from aged donors.

Donors gave roughly 10 milliliters of peripheral blood apiece. Deletions cut 7 bases from V and 2 bases from J, with 14 bases between. The germline V gene encodes CDR1 DFQATT and CDR2 SNEGSKA (reference sequence). The CDR3 has 13 residues. About this clonotype itself: No antigen is known for it.

A sample-barcoded 5' primer and a J-beta primer mix were used in a second PCR of about 6 to 11 cycles. Each sample provided no less than 2.5 million CDR3-containing paired-end reads. TCRdb re-analysed the 5' RACE reads in MiXCR, keeping a single row per CDR3 protein. The sample has around 1.5 million distinct CDR3 sequences, 40% to 50% seen once. The TCR sequence derives from a woman aged 18-30 years in good health. Sequenced: blood. V gene TRBV20-1 combines with J gene TRBJ2-5; D not resolved. The CDR3: CSVEVGGQETQYF. CDR3 nucleotides: TGCAGTGTCGAAGTCGGCGGACAAGAGACCCAGTACTTC.